This is a list of T cell receptor beta chains from one sample in a study of T-cell memory formation after mild COVID-19. TCRdb independently ran MiXCR on the 5' RACE reads; one entry per CDR3 protein. The table records 400,000 or so distinct CDR3 sequences, over 15% of them present only once. The sample consisted of PBMCs or a T cell subset sorted from them (not recorded which). These receptor sequences come from an adult woman who had mild COVID-19 (a few samples of this study predate the infection). Cell type and time point are not known. Each CDR3 is given with its conserved first and last residue. The D gene is left open where the match is weak. For some rows the clone size is stated as once, few or many, or as a class when expanded; others skip it.

>-|-|TRBV12-3/TRBV12-4|15|TRBJ1-2
CASSFGQGVPYGYTF
TGTGCCAGCAGTTTCGGGCAGGGAGTTCCCTATGGCTACACCTTC
>-|few|TRBV7-9|12|TRBJ2-1
CASSSFLNEQFF
TGTGCCAGCAGCTCGTTTTTGAATGAGCAGTTCTTC
>-|few|TRBV20-1|12|TRBJ2-7
CSARDWSYEQYF
TGCAGTGCTAGAGATTGGAGCTACGAGCAGTACTTC
>-|-|TRBV5-1|16|TRBJ2-1
CASSLWGGMGRDEQFF
TGCGCCAGCAGCTTGTGGGGTGGAATGGGCCGCGATGAGCAGTTCTTC
>-|few|TRBV29-1|13|TRBJ1-4
CSVEGGTNEKLFF
TGCAGCGTTGAAGGGGGAACTAATGAAAAACTGTTTTTT
>TRBD2|-|TRBV27|14|TRBJ2-2
CASSAGGPIGELYF
TGTGCCAGCAGCGCGGGAGGGCCGATCGGGGAGCTGTATTTT
>TRBD2|few|TRBV12-3/TRBV12-4|16|TRBJ2-5
CASSLASGKTGETQYF
TGTGCCAGCAGTTTAGCTAGCGGGAAGACGGGAGAGACCCAGTACTTC
>-|many|TRBV5-1|13|TRBJ1-2
CASSLEGLWGYTF
TGCGCCAGCAGCTTAGAGGGACTTTGGGGCTACACCTTC
>-|-|TRBV6-5|13|TRBJ1-2
CASSYAIRRGYTF
TGTGCCAGCAGTTACGCCATACGGCGGGGCTACACCTTC
>TRBD2|few|TRBV2|19|TRBJ2-5
CASSESLAGARSMGETQYF
TGTGCCAGCAGCGAGTCACTAGCGGGGGCCCGCAGCATGGGGGAGACCCAGTACTTC
>-|-|TRBV10-3|12|TRBJ2-3
CAIRQNTDTQYF
TGTGCCATCCGACAGAACACAGATACGCAGTATTTT
>-|-|TRBV4-3|14|TRBJ2-7
CASSQESARNEQYF
TGCGCCAGCAGCCAAGAGTCAGCGAGAAACGAGCAGTACTTC
>TRBD1|few|TRBV12-3/TRBV12-4|13|TRBJ2-1
CASNKRTGDEQFF
TGTGCCAGCAATAAACGGACAGGGGACGAGCAGTTCTTC
>-|-|TRBV30|11|TRBJ2-3
CAWSLPDTQYF
TGTGCCTGGAGTTTGCCAGATACGCAGTATTTT
>-|few|TRBV7-2|13|TRBJ2-7
CASSVSGAYEQYF
TGTGCCAGCAGCGTTAGCGGAGCCTACGAGCAGTACTTC